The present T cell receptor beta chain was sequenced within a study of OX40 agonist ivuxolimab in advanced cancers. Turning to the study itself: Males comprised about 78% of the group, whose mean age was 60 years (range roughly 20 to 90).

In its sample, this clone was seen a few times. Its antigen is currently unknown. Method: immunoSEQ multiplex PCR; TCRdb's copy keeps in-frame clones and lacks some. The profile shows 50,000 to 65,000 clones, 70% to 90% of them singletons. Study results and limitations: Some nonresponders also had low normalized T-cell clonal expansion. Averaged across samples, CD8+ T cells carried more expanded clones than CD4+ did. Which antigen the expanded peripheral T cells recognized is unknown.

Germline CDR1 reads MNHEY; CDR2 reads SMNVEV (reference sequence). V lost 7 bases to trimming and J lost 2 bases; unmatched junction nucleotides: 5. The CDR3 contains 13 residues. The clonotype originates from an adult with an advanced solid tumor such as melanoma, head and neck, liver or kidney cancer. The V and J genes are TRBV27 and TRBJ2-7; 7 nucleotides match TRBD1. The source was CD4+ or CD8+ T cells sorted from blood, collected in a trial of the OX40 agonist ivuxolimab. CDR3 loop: CASMGQSAYEQYF. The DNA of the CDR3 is TGTGCCAGCATGGGACAGTCTGCCTACGAGCAGTACTTC.